This TCR beta chain was sequenced for a study of cytomegalovirus exposure and HLA in healthy donors. Study at large: Genotyping of nearly 400 donors showed that roughly 80% belonged to the Caucasian-associated ancestry cluster.

Primers included in the PCR were 60 Vbeta and 13 Jbeta primers. In the original analysis: In a later analysis, the count reached some 75 million unique TCR beta chains, with 10 million to 11 million shared. Here immunoSEQ multiplex PCR was the method, and the copy in TCRdb shows in-frame clones only, minus some. V and J calls and clone size are as listed in that table; D and trimming were resolved from the DNA. The sample lists about 150,000 clones, 84% occurring once. Regarding this clone: What it binds is unknown.

Study conclusions and caveats: In an earlier analysis, about 87% or about 30%: the productive usage of most TCR beta V segments.

The CDR3 extends over 14 amino acids. Germline CDR1 is MNHEY and CDR2 is SVGAGI. The ends were cut back, 2 bases at V and 4 bases at J, with 9 bases in the middle. This sequence originates from a boy younger than 10 in good health and CMV-seronegative. The chain recombines TRBV6-5 with TRBJ2-1, with a tentative D call TRBD2 (6 bases). Sequenced input: PBMCs. The CDR3 here is CASSYGDSYNEQFF. The CDR3 DNA sequence: TGTGCCAGCAGTTACGGGGACTCTTACAATGAGCAGTTCTTC.